Below are 11 T cell receptor beta chains sequenced from a single sample in a study of neurological immune-mediated disorders. TCRdb independently ran MiXCR on the 5' RACE reads; one entry per CDR3 protein. Among 28,000 or so distinct CDR3 sequences listed, roughly 15% were seen once. The material sequenced was PBMCs. The receptors here all came from a man in his 70s in good health.

This clonotype was detected many times. This sequence joins TRBV7-9 and TRBJ2-7; D possibly corresponds to TRBD2 (5 bases). The V gene's germline CDR1 is SEHNR and CDR2 FQNEAQ (reference sequence). The CDR3 is 13 residues long. Trimming removed 0 bases at V and 4 bases at J, with 7 bases between. The CDR3 DNA follows: TGTGCCAGCAGCTTAGCGGCGGGTTACGAGCAGTACTTC. This translates into CASSLAAGYEQYF.

This clonotype was observed at least ten times. This sequence joins TRBV24-1 and TRBJ2-3; tentatively, D is TRBD2 (8 bases). V shed 4 bases and J shed 1 base, with 17 bases lying between them. This CDR3 region has 17 residues. Germline CDR1 is KGHDR and CDR2 is SFDVKD. The DNA of the CDR3 is TGTGCCACCAGTGACCGAAGGGGGCGGGGGGGCACAGATACGCAGTATTTT. This gives the protein CATSDRRGRGGTDTQYF.

In its sample, this clonotype was seen once. At one boundary the junction diverges from the germline segment, which might be a read error. The gene calls are TRBV6-2 or TRBV6-3 and TRBJ1-5; 8 bases are a match to TRBD1. There are 14 residues in the CDR3. Germline CDR1 MNHEY, CDR2 SVGEGT. The CDR3 sequence: CASRPGQGNQPQHF. The CDR3 DNA reads TGTGCCAGCAGACCCGGACAGGGCAATCAGCCACAGCATTTT.

This clonotype was detected ten times or more. This chain links TRBV6-2 or TRBV6-3 with TRBJ2-7; perhaps TRBD1 as D (5 bases). Germline loops: CDR1 MNHEY, CDR2 SVGEGT. This CDR3 spans 14 amino acids. The ends were cut back, 7 bases at V and 3 bases at J, with 16 bases in the middle. CDR3 residues: CASTDWAGFYEQYF. As DNA, the CDR3 is TGTGCCAGCACCGACTGGGCAGGGTTCTACGAGCAGTACTTC.

The chain couples TRBV5-6 to TRBJ1-1; 9 positions agree with TRBD1. This CDR3 contains 16 residues. Losses at the gene ends were 7 bases for V and 1 base for J; bases not matched to a gene: 11. Germline-derived CDR1 and CDR2 are SGHDT and YYEEEE. DNA for the CDR3: TGTGCCAGCCATCCCCCCAACAGGGGGCAGAACACTGAAGCTTTCTTT. It specifies CASHPPNRGQNTEAFF.

This clonotype was seen at least ten times. J is TRBJ2-2 and V is TRBV20-1; the D gene is possibly TRBD2 (6 bases). Between the trimmed V and J ends, which lost 2 bases and 2 bases, there was a span of 12 bases. Per germline, CDR1 DFQATT and CDR2 SNEGSKA (reference sequence). CDR3 length: 15 amino acids. The CDR3 sequence is CSARPGLANTGELFF. The CDR3 DNA sequence: TGCAGTGCTAGACCGGGACTGGCAAACACCGGGGAGCTGTTTTTT.

This clonotype appeared many times. The chain is built from TRBV5-1 and TRBJ2-1, with a weak D call TRBD1 (6 bases). Germline-derived CDR1 and CDR2 are SGHRS and YFSETQ. This CDR3 comprises 16 residues. Trimming stripped 2 bases from V and 8 bases from J, with 20 bases between. CDR3 amino acids: CASSFSGHTYRDEQFF. CDR3 sequence (DNA): TGCGCCAGCAGCTTTTCAGGGCACACTTACAGGGATGAGCAGTTCTTC.

This clonotype was recorded at least ten times. The rearrangement links TRBV6-2 or TRBV6-3 to TRBJ2-3; 11 bases line up with TRBD2. J was trimmed by 1 base and V by 0 bases; bases with no gene match: 6. CDR3 size: 18 residues. In germline, CDR1 is MNHEY, CDR2 SVGEGT. The CDR3 sequence is CASSYSRSLAGGTDTQYF. The DNA of the CDR3 is TGTGCCAGCAGTTACTCCCGATCACTAGCGGGGGGCACAGATACGCAGTATTTT.

This clonotype was recorded many times. CDR3 nucleotide sequence: TGCGCCAGCAGCTCCGGGGTGGAGACCCAGTACTTC. Its protein is CASSSGVETQYF. This chain links TRBV5-1 with TRBJ2-5, with D perhaps TRBD2 (5 bases). Per the germline V gene, CDR1 is SGHRS and CDR2 is YFSETQ. Trimming left V 3 bases short and J 5 bases short, with 8 bases between. This CDR3 is 12 amino acids long.

The chain recombines TRBV4-2 with TRBJ1-1; D perhaps matches TRBD1 (5 bases). V was shortened by 0 bases and J by 6 bases, with 17 bases between the two germline ends. Germline CDR1 is LGHNA and CDR2 is YNFKEQ. The CDR3 length is 16 residues. CDR3: CASSQDRGPPKAEAFF. For the CDR3, the DNA is TGTGCCAGCAGCCAAGATCGGGGACCCCCTAAGGCTGAAGCTTTCTTT.

This clonotype was recorded a few times. This chain joins TRBV14 and TRBJ2-3; either TRBD1 or TRBD2 may fit D (6 bases each). Germline CDR1 is SGHDN and CDR2 is FVKESK. The V gene lost 3 bases and the J gene lost 0 bases, with 13 bases spanning the gap. This CDR3 has 16 amino acids. The CDR3 DNA follows: TGTGCCAGCAGCCACAGGAGGGGGACTAGCACAGATACGCAGTATTTT. It specifies CASSHRRGTSTDTQYF.